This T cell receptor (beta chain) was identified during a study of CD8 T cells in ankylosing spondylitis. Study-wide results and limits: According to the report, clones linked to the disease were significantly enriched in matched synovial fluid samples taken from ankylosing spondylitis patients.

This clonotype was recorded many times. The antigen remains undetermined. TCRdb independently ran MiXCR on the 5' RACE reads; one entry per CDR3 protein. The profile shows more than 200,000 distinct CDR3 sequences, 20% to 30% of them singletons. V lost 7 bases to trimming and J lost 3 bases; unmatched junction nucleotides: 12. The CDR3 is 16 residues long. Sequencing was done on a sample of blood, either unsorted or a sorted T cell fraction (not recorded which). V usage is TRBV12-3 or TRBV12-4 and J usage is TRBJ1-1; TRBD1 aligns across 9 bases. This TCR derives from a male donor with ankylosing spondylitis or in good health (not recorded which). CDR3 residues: CASNSQGRTGDTEAFF. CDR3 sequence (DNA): TGTGCCAGCAACTCCCAGGGGAGGACAGGGGACACTGAAGCTTTCTTT.